Listed below are T cell receptor beta chains from one sample, sequenced in a study of naive and memory T cell subsets. TCRdb fed the UMI-ligation and nested PCR reads into MiXCR, producing one record per CDR3 protein. The sample consists of approximately 140,000 distinct CDR3 sequences, 22% of them appearing once. The source material was naive CD4+ T cells from blood. All receptors come from a human donor in good health. CDR3s include the opening cysteine and the closing phenylalanine or tryptophan. A D gene is named only where the DNA matches it firmly. Expanded clones are given a class, and other clones once, few, many or no size at all.

V,length,size,D,J,DNA,CDR3
TRBV29-1,12,-,-,TRBJ2-7,TGCAGCGTTGTTCCAGGGCCCGACGAGCAGTACTTC,CSVVPGPDEQYF
TRBV28,15,few,-,TRBJ1-1,TGTGCCAGCAGTTCCCCTGGACGGCGGGACACTGAAGCTTTCTTT,CASSSPGRRDTEAFF
TRBV9,14,-,-,TRBJ2-3,TGTGCCAGCACCTTAGGGACCCAAAGTCATACGCAGTATTTT,CASTLGTQSHTQYF
TRBV21-1,13,-,-,TRBJ1-2,TGTGCCAGCAGCAAAGAGGGCAGGGATGGCTACACCTTC,CASSKEGRDGYTF
TRBV7-2,14,-,TRBD1,TRBJ2-7,TGTGCCAGCAGCGTCGACAGGGGGAACTACGAGCAGTACTTC,CASSVDRGNYEQYF
TRBV7-9,11,-,-,TRBJ2-1,TGTGCCAGCAGGGAAGGGCATGAGCAGTTCTTC,CASREGHEQFF
TRBV10-3,15,few,-,TRBJ1-1,TGTGCCATCAGTGGTCGGCAGCCTTCGAACACTGAAGCTTTCTTT,CAISGRQPSNTEAFF
TRBV20-1,17,-,TRBD1,TRBJ2-3,TGCAGTGCTGACGGAGGGACAGGGGGTTTTAGCACAGATACGCAGTATTTT,CSADGGTGGFSTDTQYF
TRBV12-3/TRBV12-4,15,few,TRBD2,TRBJ2-6,TGTGCCAGCAGTCGCGGGAGCTCTGGGGCCAACGTCCTGACTTTC,CASSRGSSGANVLTF
TRBV20-1,13,many,-,TRBJ2-7,TGCAGTGCTAGTGGGGTAGGGTCCTACGAGCAGTACTTC,CSASGVGSYEQYF
TRBV30,13,-,TRBD1,TRBJ2-7,TGTGCCTGGAGGGACAGGCGGTACTACGAGCAGTACTTC,CAWRDRRYYEQYF
TRBV20-1,19,-,TRBD2,TRBJ2-1,TGCAGTGCTAGAGATCTTGCGACTAGCGGATTCCGTCTGGGTGGTGAGCAGTTCTTC,CSARDLATSGFRLGGEQFF
TRBV28,13,-,TRBD1,TRBJ2-7,TGTGCCAGCAGACGACAGGGTCGGCACGAGCAGTACTTC,CASRRQGRHEQYF
TRBV27,18,-,TRBD2,TRBJ2-5,TGTGCCAGCAGTTTACCAGGACTAGCGGGAGTTAACGACGAGACCCAGTACTTC,CASSLPGLAGVNDETQYF
TRBV20-1,10,-,-,TRBJ2-1,TGCAGTGCCCCGGGAAATGAGCAGTTCTTC,CSAPGNEQFF
TRBV6-5,17,few,-,TRBJ2-1,TGTGCCAGCAGTTACCAAGCTACACGGATCTCCTACAATGAGCAGTTCTTC,CASSYQATRISYNEQFF
TRBV19,14,many,TRBD1,TRBJ1-5,TGTGCCAGTGCCCGGCAGGGGGCGGGTCAGCCCCAGCATTTT,CASARQGAGQPQHF
TRBV27,18,many,TRBD2,TRBJ2-1,TGTGCCAGCAGTTCGGCCGCCCGGACTAGCGGGAGTGGTAATGAGCAGTTCTTC,CASSSAARTSGSGNEQFF
TRBV28,14,many,TRBD1,TRBJ1-6,TGTGCCAGCAGGGCCGGACAGGATTTTTCACCCCTCCACTTT,CASRAGQDFSPLHF
TRBV4-1,14,-,-,TRBJ2-3,TGCGCCAGCAGCCCACAGCAGGGGAGGGATACGCAGTATTTT,CASSPQQGRDTQYF
TRBV28,15,-,-,TRBJ2-1,TGTGCCAGCAGTCCCCAACCGACAGGTAGCAATGAGCAGTTCTTC,CASSPQPTGSNEQFF
TRBV20-1,14,many,-,TRBJ2-3,TGCAGTGCTAGTTCGCCGATACCCACAGATACGCAGTATTTT,CSASSPIPTDTQYF
TRBV28,12,few,-,TRBJ2-7,TGTGCCAGCGGCTTACAGCCCTACGAGCAGTACTTC,CASGLQPYEQYF
TRBV20-1,12,few,-,TRBJ1-6,TGCAGTGTAGGTACGACGGATTCACCCCTCCACTTT,CSVGTTDSPLHF
TRBV20-1,14,-,TRBD2,TRBJ2-7,TGCAGTGCTAGGAGGCGGGACTACTCCTACGAGCAGTACTTC,CSARRRDYSYEQYF
TRBV20-1,12,-,-,TRBJ1-5,TGCAGTGCTAGGTACGGAAATCAGCCCCAGCATTTT,CSARYGNQPQHF
TRBV29-1,12,many,TRBD1,TRBJ1-2,TGCAGCGTGGGGGACAGGGCGAGCGGCTACACCTTC,CSVGDRASGYTF
TRBV6-1,16,few,TRBD1,TRBJ1-6,TGTGCCAGCAGTCCACCGGGACAGGGGTTTAATTCACCCCTCCACTTT,CASSPPGQGFNSPLHF
TRBV20-1,15,-,-,TRBJ2-1,TGCAGTGCTAGAGAGCCTAGCGCGGCCTACAATGAGCAGTTCTTC,CSAREPSAAYNEQFF